This T cell receptor beta chain was recovered during a study of T cells after yellow fever vaccination. Overall study context: The authors sorted the EM, EMRA, CM and Tscm memory subsets using CD3, CD45RA, CCR7 and CD95. Overall study results and limits: On re-exposure, the response was weaker but peaked faster, at day 5 versus 15. Researchers cautioned that FACS-sorted repertoires could harbor abundant clonotypes contaminating from the bulk population.

This CDR3 is 14 amino acids long. TCRdb passed the 5' RACE reads through MiXCR, listing each CDR3 protein once. The table shows about 53,000 distinct CDR3 sequences, with around 6.2% occurring only once. This clonotype was picked up many times. The source material was PBMCs, either bulk or a sorted T-cell subset (CD4+, CD8+, memory, or dextramer-sorted; not recorded which), sampled on the day of the yellow fever booster vaccination. The clonotype originates from a young man who received the YFV17D yellow fever vaccine. V is TRBV3-2 and J is TRBJ2-7; TRBD1 was called by the table and not checked on the DNA. TRBV3-2 represents a pseudogene. CDR3 loop: CASSGRGRSYEQYV. The CDR3 coding sequence is TGTGCCAGCAGCGGCCGGGGTAGGAGCTACGAGCAGTACGTC.